This TCR beta chain was obtained from a study of blood T cell repertoires in COVID-19. Overall study: PBMCs, B-cell-depleted T cells, or T cells provided the cDNA or gDNA that made up the material.

Profiled with immunoSEQ multiplex PCR; TCRdb holds only in-frame clones, not every one. The sample includes 200,000 to 300,000 clones, 85% of them seen just once. This clone was detected a few times. The source of this sequence is a woman in her sixties with active or convalescent COVID-19. Material: peripheral blood.

The CDR3 protein is CASSMNSHNEKLFF. The DNA of the CDR3 is TGTGCCAGTAGTATGAATAGCCATAATGAAAAACTGTTTTTT. This chain connects TRBV19 to TRBJ1-4; the D is unclear. Germline CDR1 LNHDA, CDR2 SQIVND (reference sequence). Trimming pared 3 bases from V and 4 bases from J, leaving 9 bases between. The CDR3 is 14 residues long.